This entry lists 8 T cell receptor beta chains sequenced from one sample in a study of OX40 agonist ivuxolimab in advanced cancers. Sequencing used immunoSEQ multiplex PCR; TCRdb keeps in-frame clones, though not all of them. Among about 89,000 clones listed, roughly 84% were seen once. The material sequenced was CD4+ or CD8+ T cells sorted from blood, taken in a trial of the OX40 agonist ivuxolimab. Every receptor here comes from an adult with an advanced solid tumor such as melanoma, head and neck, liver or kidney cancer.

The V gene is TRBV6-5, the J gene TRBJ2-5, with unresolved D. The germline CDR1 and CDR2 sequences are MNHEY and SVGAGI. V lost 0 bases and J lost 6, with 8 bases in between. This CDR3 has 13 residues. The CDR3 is CASSYSHGKTQYF. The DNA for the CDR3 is TGTGCCAGCAGTTACTCCCATGGGAAGACCCAGTACTTC.

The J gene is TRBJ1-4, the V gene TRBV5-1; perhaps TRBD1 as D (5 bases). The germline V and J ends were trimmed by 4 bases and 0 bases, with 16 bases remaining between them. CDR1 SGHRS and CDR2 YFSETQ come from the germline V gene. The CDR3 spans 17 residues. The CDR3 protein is CASSPSDRSSTNEKLFF. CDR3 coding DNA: TGCGCCAGCAGCCCATCTGACAGATCCTCAACTAATGAAAAACTGTTTTTT.

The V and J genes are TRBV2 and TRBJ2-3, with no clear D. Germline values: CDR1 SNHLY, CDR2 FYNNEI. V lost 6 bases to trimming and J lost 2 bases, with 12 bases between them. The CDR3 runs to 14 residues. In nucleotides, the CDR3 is TGTGCCAGCAGCCCGCTCGGGCCCACAGATACGCAGTATTTT. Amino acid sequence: CASSPLGPTDTQYF.

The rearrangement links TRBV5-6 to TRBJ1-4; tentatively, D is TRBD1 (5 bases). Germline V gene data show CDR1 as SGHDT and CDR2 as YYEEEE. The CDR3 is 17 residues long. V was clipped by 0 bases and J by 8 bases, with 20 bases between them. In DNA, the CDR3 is TGTGCCAGCAGCTTGGGTCCGACCGGGGCGAGTTTCGAAAAACTGTTTTTT. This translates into CASSLGPTGASFEKLFF.

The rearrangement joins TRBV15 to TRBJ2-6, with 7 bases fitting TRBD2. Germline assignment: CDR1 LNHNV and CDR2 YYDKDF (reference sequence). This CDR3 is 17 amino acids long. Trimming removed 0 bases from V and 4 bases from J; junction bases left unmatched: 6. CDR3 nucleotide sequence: TGTGCCACCAGCAGAGATATGGGAGGGATGGGGGCCAACGTCCTGACTTTC. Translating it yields CATSRDMGGMGANVLTF.

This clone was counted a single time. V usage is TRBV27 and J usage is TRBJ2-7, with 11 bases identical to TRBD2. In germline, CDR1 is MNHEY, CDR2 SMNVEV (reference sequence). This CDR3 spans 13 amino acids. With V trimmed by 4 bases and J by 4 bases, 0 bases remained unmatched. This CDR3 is CASSSSGGYEQYF. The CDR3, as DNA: TGTGCCAGCAGTTCTAGCGGGGGGTACGAGCAGTACTTC.

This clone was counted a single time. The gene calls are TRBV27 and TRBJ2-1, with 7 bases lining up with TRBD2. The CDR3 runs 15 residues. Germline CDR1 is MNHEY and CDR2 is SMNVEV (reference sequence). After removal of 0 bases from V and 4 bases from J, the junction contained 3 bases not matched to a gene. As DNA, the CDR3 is TGTGCCAGCAGTTTATCGCTAGCGGAATACAATGAGCAGTTCTTC. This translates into CASSLSLAEYNEQFF.

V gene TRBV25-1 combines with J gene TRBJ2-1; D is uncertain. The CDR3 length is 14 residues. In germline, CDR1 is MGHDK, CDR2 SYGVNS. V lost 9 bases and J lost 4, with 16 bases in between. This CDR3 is CASNGLPLYNEQFF. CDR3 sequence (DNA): TGTGCCAGTAACGGTCTCCCGCTGTACAATGAGCAGTTCTTC.